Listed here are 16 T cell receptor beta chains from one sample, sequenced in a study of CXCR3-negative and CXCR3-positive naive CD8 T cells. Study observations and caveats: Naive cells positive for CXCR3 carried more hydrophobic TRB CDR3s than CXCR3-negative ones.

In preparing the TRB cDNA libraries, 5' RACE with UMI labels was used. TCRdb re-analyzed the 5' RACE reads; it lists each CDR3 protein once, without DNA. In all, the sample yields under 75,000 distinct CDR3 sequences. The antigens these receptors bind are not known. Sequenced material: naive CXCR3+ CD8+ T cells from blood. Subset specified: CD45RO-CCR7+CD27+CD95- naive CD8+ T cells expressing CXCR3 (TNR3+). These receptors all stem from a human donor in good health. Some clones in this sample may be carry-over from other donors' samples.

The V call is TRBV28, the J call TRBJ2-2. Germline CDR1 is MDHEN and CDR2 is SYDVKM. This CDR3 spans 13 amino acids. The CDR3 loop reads CASSLQDTGELFF.

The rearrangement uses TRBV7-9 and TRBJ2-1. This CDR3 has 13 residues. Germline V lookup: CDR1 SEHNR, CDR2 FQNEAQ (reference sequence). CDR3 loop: CASSIGSENEQFF.

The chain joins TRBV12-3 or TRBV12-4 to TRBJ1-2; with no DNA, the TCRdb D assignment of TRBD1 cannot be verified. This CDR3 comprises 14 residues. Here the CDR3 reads CASSPTGVFYGYTF.

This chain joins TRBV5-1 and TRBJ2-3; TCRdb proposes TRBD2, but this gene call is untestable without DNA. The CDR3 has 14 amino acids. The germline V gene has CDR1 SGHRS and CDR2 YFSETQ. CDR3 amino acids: CASSVGSITDTQYF. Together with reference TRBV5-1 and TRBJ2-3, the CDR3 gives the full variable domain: KAGVTQTPRYLIKTRGQQVTLSCSPISGHRSVSWYQQTPGQGLQFLFEYFSETQRNKGNFPGRFSGRQFSNSRSEMNVSTLELGDSALYLCASSVGSITDTQYFGPGTRLTVL.

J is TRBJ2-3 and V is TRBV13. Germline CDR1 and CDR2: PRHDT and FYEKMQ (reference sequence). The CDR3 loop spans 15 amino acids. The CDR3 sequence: CASSLNLDNRDTQYF.

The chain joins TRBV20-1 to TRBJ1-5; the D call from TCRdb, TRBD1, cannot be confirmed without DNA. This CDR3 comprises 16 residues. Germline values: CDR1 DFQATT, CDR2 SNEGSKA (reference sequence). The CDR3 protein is CSARGQGAWRNQPQHF.

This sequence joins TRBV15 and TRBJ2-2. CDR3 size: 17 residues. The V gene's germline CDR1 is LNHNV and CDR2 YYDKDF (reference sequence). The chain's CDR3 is CATSRDTLNTNTGELFF.

The chain's CDR3 is CASSLDLDRGFHEQYF. The V and J genes are TRBV5-5 and TRBJ2-7; TCRdb outputs TRBD1, but without DNA this stays unchecked. The germline CDR1 and CDR2 sequences are SGHKS and YYEKEE (reference sequence). This CDR3 is 16 amino acids long. Based on the CDR3 plus reference TRBV5-5 and TRBJ2-7, the full variable domain is DAGVTQSPTHLIKTRGQQVTLRCSPISGHKSVSWYQQVLGQGPQFIFQYYEKEERGRGNFPDRFSARQFPNYSSELNVNALLLGDSALYLCASSLDLDRGFHEQYFGPGTRLTVT.

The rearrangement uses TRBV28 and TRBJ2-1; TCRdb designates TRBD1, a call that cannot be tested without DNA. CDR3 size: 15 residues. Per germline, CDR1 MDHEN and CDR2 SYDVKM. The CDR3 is CASSSTGRIYNEQFF.

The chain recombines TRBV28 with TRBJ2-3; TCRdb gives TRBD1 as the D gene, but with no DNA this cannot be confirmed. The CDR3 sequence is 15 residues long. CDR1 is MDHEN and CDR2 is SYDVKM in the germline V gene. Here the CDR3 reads CASSPGTGETDTQYF.

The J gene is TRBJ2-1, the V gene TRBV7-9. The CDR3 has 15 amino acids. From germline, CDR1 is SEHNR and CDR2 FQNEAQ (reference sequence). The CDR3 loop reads CASSLEGSSYNEQFF.

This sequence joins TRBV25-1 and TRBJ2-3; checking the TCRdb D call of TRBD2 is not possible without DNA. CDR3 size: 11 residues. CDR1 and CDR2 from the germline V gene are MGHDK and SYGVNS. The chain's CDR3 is CASLGEDTQYF.

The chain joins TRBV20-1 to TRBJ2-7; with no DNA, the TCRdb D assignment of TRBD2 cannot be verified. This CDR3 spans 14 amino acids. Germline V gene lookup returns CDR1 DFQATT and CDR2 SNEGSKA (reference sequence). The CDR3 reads CIARVSGRELEQYF.

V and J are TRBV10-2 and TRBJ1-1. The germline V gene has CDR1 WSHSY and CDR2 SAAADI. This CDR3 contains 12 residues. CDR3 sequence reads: CASRGRNTEAFF.

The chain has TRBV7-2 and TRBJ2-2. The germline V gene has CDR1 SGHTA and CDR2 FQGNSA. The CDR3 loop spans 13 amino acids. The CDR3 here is CASSLEFGGELFF.

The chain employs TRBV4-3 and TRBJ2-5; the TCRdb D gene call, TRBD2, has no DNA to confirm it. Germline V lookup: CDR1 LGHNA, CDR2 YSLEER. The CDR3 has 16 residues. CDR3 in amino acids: CASSQGLAGGSETQYF.